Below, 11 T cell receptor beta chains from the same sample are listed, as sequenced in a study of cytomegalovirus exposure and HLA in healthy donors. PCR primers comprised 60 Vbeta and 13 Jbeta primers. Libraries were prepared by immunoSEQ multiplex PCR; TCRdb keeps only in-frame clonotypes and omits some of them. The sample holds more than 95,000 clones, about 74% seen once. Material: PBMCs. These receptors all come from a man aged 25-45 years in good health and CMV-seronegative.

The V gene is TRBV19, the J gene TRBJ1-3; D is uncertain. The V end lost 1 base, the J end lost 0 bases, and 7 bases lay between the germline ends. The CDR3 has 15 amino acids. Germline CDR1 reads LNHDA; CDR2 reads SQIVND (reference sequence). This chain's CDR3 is CASSIGGYSGNTIYF. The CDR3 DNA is TGTGCCAGTAGTATAGGAGGTTACTCTGGAAACACCATATATTTT. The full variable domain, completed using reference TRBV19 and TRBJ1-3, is DGGITQSPKYLFRKEGQNVTLSCEQNLNHDAMYWYRQDPGQGLRLIYYSQIVNDFQKGDIAEGYSVSREKKESFPLTVTSAQKNPTAFYLCASSIGGYSGNTIYFGEGSWLTVV.

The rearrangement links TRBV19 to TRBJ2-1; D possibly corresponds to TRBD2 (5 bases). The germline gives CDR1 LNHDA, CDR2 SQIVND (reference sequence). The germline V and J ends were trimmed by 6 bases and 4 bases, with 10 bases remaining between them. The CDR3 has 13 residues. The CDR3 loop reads CASSGGPYNEQFF. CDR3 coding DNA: TGTGCCAGTAGCGGCGGGCCATACAATGAGCAGTTCTTC.

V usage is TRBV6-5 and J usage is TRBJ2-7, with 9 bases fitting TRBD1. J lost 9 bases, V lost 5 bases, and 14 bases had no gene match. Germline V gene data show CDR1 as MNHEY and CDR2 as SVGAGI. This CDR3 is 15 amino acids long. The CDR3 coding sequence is TGTGCCAGCAGTCCCTCGGACAGGGGCGCTGGTCGGCAGTACTTC. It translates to CASSPSDRGAGRQYF.

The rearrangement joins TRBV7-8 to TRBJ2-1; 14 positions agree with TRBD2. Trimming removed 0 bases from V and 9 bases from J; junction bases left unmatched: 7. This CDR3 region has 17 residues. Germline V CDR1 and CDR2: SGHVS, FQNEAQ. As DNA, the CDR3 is TGTGCCAGCAGCTTAGCCCGACTAGCGGGGGGGGCAAGTGAGCAGTTCTTC. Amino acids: CASSLARLAGGASEQFF.

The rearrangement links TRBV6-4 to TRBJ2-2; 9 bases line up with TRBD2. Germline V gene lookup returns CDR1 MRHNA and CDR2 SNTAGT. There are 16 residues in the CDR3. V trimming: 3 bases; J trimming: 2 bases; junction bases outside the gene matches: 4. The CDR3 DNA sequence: TGTGCCAGCAGTGAGCAAGCGGGGGGTAACACCGGGGAGCTGTTTTTT. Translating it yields CASSEQAGGNTGELFF.

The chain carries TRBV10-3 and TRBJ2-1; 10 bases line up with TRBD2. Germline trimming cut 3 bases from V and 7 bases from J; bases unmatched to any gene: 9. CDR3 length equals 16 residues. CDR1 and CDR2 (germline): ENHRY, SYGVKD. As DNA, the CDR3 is TGTGCCATCAGTGAACAGGGTAGCGGGGGGCTGAATGAGCAGTTCTTC. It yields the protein CAISEQGSGGLNEQFF.

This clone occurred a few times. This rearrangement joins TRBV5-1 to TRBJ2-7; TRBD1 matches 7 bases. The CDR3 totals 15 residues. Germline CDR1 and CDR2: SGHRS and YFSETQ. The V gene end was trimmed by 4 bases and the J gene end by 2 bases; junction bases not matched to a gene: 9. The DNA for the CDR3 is TGCGCCAGCAGCCCTGACGGGACAGTAACCTACGAGCAGTACTTC. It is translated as CASSPDGTVTYEQYF.

The CDR3 spells CASSGLAGAGEQFF. The CDR3 coding sequence is TGTGCCAGCTCGGGACTAGCGGGAGCAGGTGAGCAGTTCTTC. The chain carries TRBV27 and TRBJ2-1; 14 nucleotides match TRBD2. The length of the CDR3 is 14 residues. Germline V CDR1 and CDR2: MNHEY, SMNVEV (reference sequence). With 8 bases clipped from V and 9 bases from J, the junction kept 6 bases outside the gene matches.

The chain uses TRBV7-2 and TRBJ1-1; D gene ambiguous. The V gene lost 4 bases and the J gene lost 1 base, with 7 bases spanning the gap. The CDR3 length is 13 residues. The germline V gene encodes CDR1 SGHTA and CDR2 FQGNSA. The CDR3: CASSSQENTEAFF. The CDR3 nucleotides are TGTGCCAGCAGCTCTCAGGAGAACACTGAAGCTTTCTTT. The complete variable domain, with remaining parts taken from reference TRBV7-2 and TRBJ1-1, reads GAGVSQSPSNKVTEKGKDVELRCDPISGHTALYWYRQSLGQGLEFLIYFQGNSAPDKSGLPSDRFSAERTGGSVSTLTIQRTQQEDSAVYLCASSSQENTEAFFGQGTRLTVV.

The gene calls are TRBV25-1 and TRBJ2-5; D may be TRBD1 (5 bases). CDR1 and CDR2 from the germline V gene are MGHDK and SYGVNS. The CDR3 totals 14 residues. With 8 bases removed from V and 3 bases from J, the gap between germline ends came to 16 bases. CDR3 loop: CASSQVAGKETQYF. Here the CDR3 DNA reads TGTGCCAGCTCCCAGGTGGCAGGGAAAGAGACCCAGTACTTC. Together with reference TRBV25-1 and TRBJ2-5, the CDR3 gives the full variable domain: EADIYQTPRYLVIGTGKKITLECSQTMGHDKMYWYQQDPGMELHLIHYSYGVNSTEKGDLSSESTVSRIRTEHFPLTLESARPSHTSQYLCASSQVAGKETQYFGPGTRLLVL.

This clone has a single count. CDR3 in amino acids: CASSLGQGAVSNQPQHF. The CDR3 DNA sequence: TGTGCCAGCAGCTTAGGTCAGGGGGCGGTTAGCAATCAGCCCCAGCATTTT. The chain couples TRBV7-8 to TRBJ1-5; 8 bases map to TRBD1. The V gene's germline CDR1 is SGHVS and CDR2 FQNEAQ. Trimming removed 1 base from V and 0 bases from J; junction bases left unmatched: 5. The CDR3 runs 17 residues.